A selection of T cell receptor beta chains follows, all from one sample in a study of CD8 T cell repertoires and HIV-1 epitope variants. Measured with immunoSEQ multiplex PCR; TCRdb has only the in-frame clones, and not every one. The top ten clones hold roughly 47% of a sample with about 5,800 clones, 64% of them seen once. Antigens for these TCRs are unknown. The sequenced sample consisted of cultured CD8+ T cells derived from PBMCs. These TCRs come from a male donor with HIV. Each CDR3 is given with its conserved first and last residue. D genes are given only for firm matches. Where a row states a size, it is once, few, many or the class of an expanded clone; other rows omit it.

d_gene	v_gene	abundance	j_gene	len	CDR3aa	CDR3nt
TRBD2	TRBV6-5	NA	TRBJ2-3	15	CASTNGGRAADTQYF	TGTGCCAGCACCAACGGAGGGAGGGCAGCAGATACGCAGTATTTT
NA	TRBV28	NA	TRBJ1-2	13	CASSPLGREGYTF	TGTGCCAGCAGTCCCCTAGGGAGGGAGGGCTACACCTTC
NA	TRBV4-3	once	TRBJ1-1	15	CASSQDRGRNTEAFF	TGCGCCAGCAGCCAAGATCGTGGGAGAAACACTGAAGCTTTCTTT
NA	TRBV9	NA	TRBJ2-2	16	CASSAQPLRDTGELFF	TGTGCCAGCAGCGCTCAGCCTCTCCGGGACACCGGGGAGCTGTTTTTT
NA	TRBV27	NA	TRBJ2-5	13	CASREGGAETQYF	TGTGCCAGCAGGGAGGGGGGCGCAGAGACCCAGTACTTC
NA	TRBV6-5	NA	TRBJ1-5	13	CASGPEATGPQHF	TGTGCCAGCGGGCCAGAGGCTACTGGGCCCCAGCATTTT
NA	TRBV29-1	NA	TRBJ1-3	13	CSTAAGGGNTIYF	TGCAGCACCGCCGCGGGAGGCGGAAACACCATATATTTT
NA	TRBV7-8	NA	TRBJ2-1	13	CASSLDGASEQFF	TGTGCCAGCAGCTTAGACGGTGCCAGTGAGCAGTTCTTC
NA	TRBV5-1	NA	TRBJ1-2	12	CASSLGGGGYTF	TGCGCCAGCAGCCTCGGGGGCGGGGGCTACACCTTC
TRBD1	TRBV29-1	few	TRBJ1-1	12	CSARTGDTEAFF	TGCAGCGCGAGGACAGGGGACACTGAAGCTTTCTTT
TRBD2	TRBV6-5	NA	TRBJ2-7	12	CASSAGTIEQYF	TGTGCCAGCAGTGCGGGGACTATCGAGCAGTACTTC
TRBD2	TRBV27	NA	TRBJ2-7	17	CASSLSGLAGGSYEQYF	TGTGCCAGCAGTTTATCGGGACTAGCGGGAGGGTCGTACGAGCAGTACTTC
NA	TRBV13	NA	TRBJ2-7	16	CASSLGPPTASYEQYF	TGTGCCAGCAGCTTGGGACCGCCGACTGCCTCCTACGAGCAGTACTTC
TRBD2	TRBV27	NA	TRBJ2-7	14	CASSQKRGNYEQYF	TGTGCCAGCAGCCAGAAGCGGGGGAACTACGAGCAGTACTTC
TRBD1	TRBV6-4	once	TRBJ1-2	15	CASSDSTGARSGYTF	TGTGCCAGCAGTGACTCGACAGGGGCCAGGTCGGGCTACACCTTC
TRBD2	TRBV2	few	TRBJ2-1	14	CASSVLAGHNEQFF	TGTGCCAGCAGTGTACTAGCGGGGCACAATGAGCAGTTCTTC
NA	TRBV10-3	NA	TRBJ1-2	14	CAIGGAWDGYGYTF	TGTGCCATCGGGGGAGCTTGGGACGGCTATGGCTACACCTTC
TRBD1	TRBV4-2	few	TRBJ1-2	14	CASSPWTGNHGYTF	TGTGCCAGCAGCCCCTGGACAGGGAACCATGGCTACACCTTC
TRBD2	TRBV5-1	NA	TRBJ2-5	16	CASSFYSGRRGETQYF	TGCGCCAGCAGTTTTTATAGCGGGAGAAGGGGAGAGACCCAGTACTTC
TRBD2	TRBV11-1	NA	TRBJ2-1	14	CASSSSRGGDEQFF	TGTGCCAGCAGCTCTTCCCGGGGGGGAGATGAGCAGTTCTTC
NA	TRBV25-1	NA	TRBJ2-7	14	CASSERGRAYEQYF	TGTGCCAGCAGTGAAAGGGGACGGGCCTACGAGCAGTACTTC
NA	TRBV6-1	NA	TRBJ2-1	14	CASMGRPGYNEQFF	TGTGCCAGCATGGGGCGTCCGGGGTACAATGAGCAGTTCTTC
NA	TRBV27	NA	TRBJ2-2	14	CASSFLGLTGELFF	TGTGCCAGCAGTTTCCTGGGACTTACCGGGGAGCTGTTTTTT
TRBD1	TRBV5-8	NA	TRBJ1-2	15	CASSLGQGIPYGYTF	TGTGCCAGCAGCCTGGGACAGGGAATTCCTTATGGCTACACCTTC
NA	TRBV13	NA	TRBJ2-5	16	CASSPSAGGRRGTQYF	TGTGCCAGCAGCCCGTCCGCAGGGGGAAGGCGGGGGACCCAGTACTTC
NA	TRBV6-4	NA	TRBJ2-2	13	CASSAGDTGELFF	TGTGCCAGCAGTGCAGGGGACACCGGGGAGCTGTTTTTT
NA	TRBV13	NA	TRBJ2-7	14	CASSLTQATYEQYF	TGTGCCAGCAGCTTAACGCAGGCCACCTACGAGCAGTACTTC
NA	TRBV28	once	TRBJ2-1	13	CASRPHDRNEQFF	TGTGCCAGCAGACCTCATGACAGGAATGAGCAGTTCTTC
NA	TRBV5-1	NA	TRBJ1-2	15	CASSMKGPSSNGYTF	TGCGCCAGCAGCATGAAGGGCCCATCGAGCAATGGCTACACCTTC
NA	TRBV9	NA	TRBJ1-1	14	CASSVGGMGTEAFF	TGTGCCAGCAGCGTAGGAGGGATGGGAACTGAAGCTTTCTTT
NA	TRBV11-3	NA	TRBJ1-3	17	CASSPRRTAYSGNTIYF	TGTGCCAGCAGCCCCAGACGGACAGCGTACTCTGGAAACACCATATATTTT
TRBD1	TRBV13	NA	TRBJ2-5	14	CASSRRTGAETQYF	TGTGCCAGCAGCCGGAGGACAGGGGCGGAGACCCAGTACTTC
NA	TRBV14	medium-sized	TRBJ2-1	15	CASSQDRKPYNEQFF	TGTGCCAGCAGCCAAGATCGGAAGCCCTACAATGAGCAGTTCTTC
NA	TRBV15	NA	TRBJ2-1	15	CATSRVGIDYNEQFF	TGTGCCACCAGCAGAGTAGGGATAGACTACAATGAGCAGTTCTTC
NA	TRBV2	once	TRBJ2-3	14	CASTMAFTGDTQYF	TGTGCCAGCACCATGGCCTTCACCGGAGATACGCAGTATTTT
NA	TRBV7-9	few	TRBJ2-1	14	CASSLESGTNEQFF	TGTGCCAGCAGCTTAGAATCGGGGACGAATGAGCAGTTCTTC
NA	TRBV6-5	once	TRBJ2-1	14	CASMGRPGYNEQFF	TGTGCCAGCATGGGGCGTCCGGGGTACAATGAGCAGTTCTTC
TRBD2	TRBV7-6	NA	TRBJ2-3	18	CASSHPERSGGEPDTQYF	TGTGCCAGCAGTCACCCGGAGCGTAGCGGGGGAGAGCCAGATACGCAGTATTTT
NA	TRBV28	NA	TRBJ2-1	13	CASETQGFNEQFF	TGTGCCAGCGAGACACAGGGTTTCAATGAGCAGTTCTTC
NA	TRBV7-6	NA	TRBJ1-3	17	CASSWQGTDSSGNTIYF	TGTGCCAGCAGCTGGCAAGGGACTGACAGCTCTGGAAACACCATATATTTT
NA	TRBV6-5	NA	TRBJ2-3	15	CASSYRRQLGDTQYF	TGTGCCAGCAGTTACCGTCGTCAGTTGGGGGATACGCAGTATTTT
NA	TRBV5-6	NA	TRBJ2-3	14	CASSRAVSTDTQYF	TGTGCCAGCAGCCGCGCAGTGAGCACAGATACGCAGTATTTT
NA	TRBV29-1	NA	TRBJ2-2	13	CSAGRTNSGELFF	TGCAGCGCCGGACGGACGAATAGCGGGGAGCTGTTTTTT
NA	TRBV2	NA	TRBJ2-7	11	CAAGDAYEQYF	TGTGCCGCAGGGGACGCCTACGAGCAGTACTTC
NA	TRBV19	NA	TRBJ1-1	13	CASSRPPFGEAFF	TGTGCCAGTAGCCGCCCCCCTTTCGGTGAAGCTTTCTTT
TRBD2	TRBV6-5	NA	TRBJ2-1	15	CASNPLAGTYNEQFF	TGTGCCAGCAACCCCCTAGCGGGCACCTACAATGAGCAGTTCTTC